These T cell receptor beta chains were read from a single sample in a study of early T cells in non-severe SARS-CoV-2 infection. TCRdb independently ran MiXCR on the 5' RACE reads; one entry per CDR3 protein. The repertoire holds fewer than 65,000 distinct CDR3 sequences, roughly a tenth seen once, with 1.2% in the top ten. The sequencing sample was made of whole blood. The receptors come from an adult who was a healthcare worker with PCR-confirmed SARS-CoV-2 infection or an uninfected control (not recorded which). Both conserved end residues are part of each CDR3. D genes are given only for firm matches. Clone size, where shown, is once, few, many, or a class for clones that have expanded.

V	J	size	D	DNA	CDR3
TRBV20-1	TRBJ2-3	NA	TRBD2	TGCAGTGTTCGGGAAGCGGGGCGCAGCACAGATACGCAGTATTTT	CSVREAGRSTDTQYF
TRBV27	TRBJ2-2	few	TRBD1	TGTGCCAGCAGTCCGGGACAGGGAACCGGGGAGCTGTTTTTT	CASSPGQGTGELFF
TRBV5-1	TRBJ2-5	NA	TRBD1	TGCGCCAGCAGCTTGACAGGGGGCAGTGAGACCCAGTACTTC	CASSLTGGSETQYF
TRBV4-1	TRBJ2-3	many	NA	TGCGCCAGCAGCCCAGGGACACCTCGAGGGAGCACAGATACGCAGTATTTT	CASSPGTPRGSTDTQYF
TRBV11-2	TRBJ2-5	few	TRBD2	TGTGCCAGCAGCCTAAGACTAGCGGAAGAGACCCAGTACTTC	CASSLRLAEETQYF
TRBV6-2/TRBV6-3	TRBJ2-1	few	TRBD2	TGTGCCAGCACTGGCACTTACGGGGGGGCGAAACTCAATGAGCAGTTCTTC	CASTGTYGGAKLNEQFF
TRBV19	TRBJ1-5	NA	NA	TGTGCCTCAACAGGGCGTCATTATAGCAATCAGCCCCAGCATTTT	CASTGRHYSNQPQHF
TRBV5-1	TRBJ2-3	NA	NA	TGCGCCAGCAGCTTGGGGCAGGGTATGGATACGCAGTATTTT	CASSLGQGMDTQYF
TRBV2	TRBJ1-5	few	NA	TGTGCCAGCAGTGAACGACAGCTTAGCAATCAGCCCCAGCATTTT	CASSERQLSNQPQHF
TRBV9	TRBJ1-1	NA	NA	TGTGCCAGCAACAGGCAGGGAAACACTGAAGCTTTCTTT	CASNRQGNTEAFF
TRBV7-9	TRBJ2-3	many	TRBD2	TGTGCCAGCGCGGGGGGGCCGTCTGGGCCAGATACGCAGTATTTT	CASAGGPSGPDTQYF
TRBV7-8	TRBJ2-5	many	TRBD1	TGTGCCAGCAGCCCATCACAATGGACAGGGACGCGGGAGACCCAGTACTTC	CASSPSQWTGTRETQYF
TRBV3-1	TRBJ1-4	many	NA	TGTGCCAGCAGCCAAGAAGTGTCCGATAGGGGAGAAAAACTGTTTTTT	CASSQEVSDRGEKLFF
TRBV20-1	TRBJ2-5	few	NA	TGCAGTGCTAGCGCCCCCGGAGAGACCCAGTACTTC	CSASAPGETQYF
TRBV11-3	TRBJ2-2	few	NA	TGTGCCAGCAGCTTTGAGGGCGGGGAGCTGTTTTTT	CASSFEGGELFF
TRBV3-1	TRBJ1-1	many	TRBD1	TGTGCCAGCAGCCAAGACCCAGGGGGTCGAACTGAAGCTTTCTTT	CASSQDPGGRTEAFF
TRBV5-1	TRBJ2-1	many	TRBD2	TGCGCCAGCAGCTTTACTAGCGGGGGTACTAGCTCCTACAATGAGCAGTTCTTC	CASSFTSGGTSSYNEQFF
TRBV5-1	TRBJ1-2	many	NA	TGCGCCAGCAGCCACCGGGAGCCCGATATCTATGGCTACACCTTC	CASSHREPDIYGYTF
TRBV12-3/TRBV12-4	TRBJ2-6	few	NA	TGTGCCAGCAGTTTAGAAGGGCTAGACGGGGCCAACGTCCTGACTTTC	CASSLEGLDGANVLTF
TRBV20-1	TRBJ1-2	NA	NA	TGCAGTGCGGACCGGGAGTATAACTATGGCTACACCTTC	CSADREYNYGYTF
TRBV29-1	TRBJ2-1	medium-sized	NA	TGCAGCGAGTTCCCTAGCGATTCCTACAATGAGCAGTTCTTC	CSEFPSDSYNEQFF
TRBV20-1	TRBJ1-3	many	NA	TGCAGTACCAACCGGGACACTGGAAACACCATATATTTT	CSTNRDTGNTIYF
TRBV13	TRBJ1-2	many	TRBD1	TGTGCCAGCAGCCCGCGACAGGGTTACTATGGCTACACCTTC	CASSPRQGYYGYTF
TRBV2	TRBJ1-5	NA	NA	TGTGCCAGCAGCCAGGGACTAAACCAGCCCCAGCATTTT	CASSQGLNQPQHF
TRBV5-4	TRBJ1-6	few	NA	TGTGCCAGCAGCTTGGAAAGAAATTCACCCCTCCACTTT	CASSLERNSPLHF
TRBV5-1	TRBJ2-1	few	TRBD1	TGCGCCAGCAGCCCGACAGGGTCGACCTACAATGAGCAGTTCTTC	CASSPTGSTYNEQFF
TRBV28	TRBJ1-5	few	NA	TGTGCCAGCAGCAAGGGGGGGCACAAATGGCCCCAGCATTTT	CASSKGGHKWPQHF
TRBV19	TRBJ2-3	NA	TRBD2	TGTGCCAGTAGATCACTAGCGGGGGGGCAAGATACGCAGTATTTT	CASRSLAGGQDTQYF
TRBV29-1	TRBJ2-1	few	TRBD2	TGCAGTATGGGGGGGAGTCGTGAGCAGTTCTTC	CSMGGSREQFF
TRBV6-9	TRBJ1-3	many	NA	TGTGCCCGTCGGGGAGGGGGCACCATATATTTT	CARRGGGTIYF
TRBV5-1	TRBJ1-1	many	NA	TGCGCCAGCAGCTTGGGGCACACTGAAGCTTTCTTT	CASSLGHTEAFF
TRBV7-2	TRBJ2-1	many	NA	TGTGCCAGCAGCTTCCAGACAGGTGCCTTAAACAATGAGCAGTTCTTC	CASSFQTGALNNEQFF
TRBV5-1	TRBJ2-5	NA	NA	TGCGCCAGCAGCTGGGCCAGAGAAGAGACCCAGTACTTC	CASSWAREETQYF
TRBV5-4	TRBJ2-3	many	NA	TGTGCCAGCAGCTTAGACCCGAAGACCACAGATACGCAGTATTTT	CASSLDPKTTDTQYF
TRBV6-5	TRBJ2-1	NA	NA	TGTGCCAGCAGTCACCGGGGGATGGAGCAGTTCTTC	CASSHRGMEQFF
TRBV6-2/TRBV6-3	TRBJ2-1	NA	TRBD2	TGTGCCAGCAGCACGGGACTAGCGGGGGGCCTAAACAATGAGCAGTTCTTC	CASSTGLAGGLNNEQFF
TRBV20-1	TRBJ1-1	few	NA	TGCAGTGGCGCGGACAGCCTGAACACTGAAGCTTTCTTT	CSGADSLNTEAFF
TRBV12-3/TRBV12-4	TRBJ2-3	many	NA	TGTGCCAGCAGCTTGGCCGATACGCAGTATTTT	CASSLADTQYF
TRBV5-4	TRBJ2-5	NA	NA	TGTGCCAGCAGCTTGGGGGTTGTTGCAGAGACCCAGTACTTC	CASSLGVVAETQYF
TRBV20-1	TRBJ1-5	few	NA	TGCAGTGCTAGTGGCCATAATCAGCCCCAGCATTTT	CSASGHNQPQHF
TRBV20-1	TRBJ2-1	few	NA	TGCAGTGCTAGGTTTTCGCGGATCAATGAGCAGTTCTTC	CSARFSRINEQFF
TRBV24-1	TRBJ1-1	few	NA	TGTGCCACCAGTGATATGGGACGGGATGAAGCTTTCTTT	CATSDMGRDEAFF
TRBV4-2	TRBJ2-5	many	TRBD2	TGTGCCAGCAGCCAAGACCTGAGACTAGCGGGGGAGTCGGAGACCCAGTACTTC	CASSQDLRLAGESETQYF
TRBV6-1	TRBJ2-4	many	TRBD2	TGTGCCAGCCGCGGACTAGCAGTAGCCAAAAACATTCAGTACTTC	CASRGLAVAKNIQYF
TRBV27	TRBJ2-2	few	NA	TGTGCCAGCAGTCCCTTAGTTACCGGGGAGCTGTTTTTT	CASSPLVTGELFF
TRBV7-9	TRBJ1-1	NA	TRBD1	TGTGCCAGCAGCTTGGGAGATCCGACAGGGACCGAGGAAGCTTTCTTT	CASSLGDPTGTEEAFF
TRBV6-1	TRBJ1-1	NA	TRBD1	TGTGCCAGCAGTGGGCCCCAGGGGGCTGTGACTGAAGCTTTCTTT	CASSGPQGAVTEAFF
TRBV2	TRBJ2-3	many	TRBD2	TGTGCCGGGAGGGACTCCGCTAGCACAGATACGCAGTATTTT	CAGRDSASTDTQYF
TRBV10-2	TRBJ1-4	few	NA	TGCGCCAGCCGGCGAGGGGACGACGAAAAACTGTTTTTT	CASRRGDDEKLFF
TRBV30	TRBJ1-1	NA	TRBD1	TGTGCCTGGAGCTCGACAGGGAGGGACACTGAAGCTTTCTTT	CAWSSTGRDTEAFF
TRBV7-6	TRBJ2-3	many	NA	TGTGCCAGCAGCCCGCGATCACCTCTAGGGGCAGATACGCAGTATTTT	CASSPRSPLGADTQYF
TRBV7-2	TRBJ1-5	NA	NA	TGTGCCAGCAGCTTATTAGAATTGGCAGGGATTCAGCCCCAGCATTTT	CASSLLELAGIQPQHF
TRBV18	TRBJ1-3	few	NA	TGTGCCAGCTCACCATATTTGGAGACTGGAAACACCATATATTTT	CASSPYLETGNTIYF
TRBV4-1	TRBJ2-2	NA	NA	TGCGCCAGCAGCCAATTAGCCTCGAACACCGGGGAGCTGTTTTTT	CASSQLASNTGELFF
TRBV6-4	TRBJ2-5	few	NA	TGTGCCAGCAGTGACCTAATACCGCGGAAGCTAAAAGAGACCCAGTACTTC	CASSDLIPRKLKETQYF
TRBV10-2	TRBJ1-5	NA	NA	TGCGCCAGCAGTGAACAGTTCAATCAGCCCCAGCATTTT	CASSEQFNQPQHF
TRBV29-1	TRBJ2-4	many	NA	TGCAGCGTATCGGAGGTGGGATTGAACATTCAGTACTTC	CSVSEVGLNIQYF
TRBV28	TRBJ1-2	many	TRBD1	TGTGCCAGCAGGGGGACAGGTCGCTATGGCTACACCTTC	CASRGTGRYGYTF
TRBV25-1	TRBJ1-2	few	NA	TGTGCCAGCAGTCGATTGGAGGCAGGGAGAGACTATGGCTACACCTTC	CASSRLEAGRDYGYTF